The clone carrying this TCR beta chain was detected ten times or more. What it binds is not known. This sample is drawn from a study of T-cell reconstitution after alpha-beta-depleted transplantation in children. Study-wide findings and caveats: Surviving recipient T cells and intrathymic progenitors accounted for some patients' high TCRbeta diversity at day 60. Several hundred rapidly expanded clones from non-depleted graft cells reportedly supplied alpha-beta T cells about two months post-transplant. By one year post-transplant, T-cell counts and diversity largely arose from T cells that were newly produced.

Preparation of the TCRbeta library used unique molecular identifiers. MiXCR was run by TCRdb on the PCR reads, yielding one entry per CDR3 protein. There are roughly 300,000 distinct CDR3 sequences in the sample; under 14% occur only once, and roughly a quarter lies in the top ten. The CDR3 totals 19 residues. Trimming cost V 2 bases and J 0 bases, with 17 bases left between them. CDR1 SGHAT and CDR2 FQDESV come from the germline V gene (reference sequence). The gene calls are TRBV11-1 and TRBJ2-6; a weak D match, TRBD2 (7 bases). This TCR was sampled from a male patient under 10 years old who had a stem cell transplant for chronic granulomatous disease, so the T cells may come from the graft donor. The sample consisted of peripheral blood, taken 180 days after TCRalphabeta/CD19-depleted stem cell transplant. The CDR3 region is CASSLKGGIWGSGANVLTF. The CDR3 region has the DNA TGTGCCAGCAGCTTAAAGGGGGGGATATGGGGCTCTGGGGCCAACGTCCTGACTTTC.